Listed here are 8 T cell receptor beta chains from one sample, sequenced in a study of Ad26.COV2.S vaccination and SARS-CoV-2 variants. The treatment was: 15 to 20 received Ad26.COV2.S at low or high dose, single or two shots; 5 received placebo; per-sample allocation not given. Sampling occurred on day 63 after the first vaccine or placebo injection. Data came from immunoSEQ multiplex PCR; TCRdb stores just in-frame clones and leaves some out. Counted here are about 400,000 clones, 88% occurring once; the ten biggest clones make up 3.5%. Sequencing was performed on peripheral blood, taken in a trial of Ad26.COV2.S vaccine versus placebo. Receptors originate from a person aged 18 to 65 who received the Ad26.COV2.S COVID-19 vaccine or a placebo.

The rearrangement uses TRBV5-1 and TRBJ2-5; D is uncertain. The length of the CDR3 is 14 residues. Looked up from germline, CDR1 is SGHRS and CDR2 is YFSETQ. Trimming stripped 5 bases from V and 2 bases from J, with 13 bases between. The chain's CDR3 is CASRMAPKQETQYF. The CDR3 region has the DNA TGCGCCAGCAGAATGGCACCGAAACAAGAGACCCAGTACTTC. The full variable domain, in which reference TRBV5-1 and TRBJ2-5 provide the parts outside the CDR3, is KAGVTQTPRYLIKTRGQQVTLSCSPISGHRSVSWYQQTPGQGLQFLFEYFSETQRNKGNFPGRFSGRQFSNSRSEMNVSTLELGDSALYLCASRMAPKQETQYFGPGTRLLVL.

The chain employs TRBV30 and TRBJ2-5; TRBD2 might be the D (6 bases). V lost 1 base to trimming and J lost 2 bases, with 14 bases between them. This CDR3 is built from 15 residues. Germline lookup yields CDR1 GTSNPN and CDR2 SVGIG (reference sequence). CDR3 in amino acids: CAWSDPGRGQETQYF. CDR3 DNA sequence: TGTGCCTGGAGTGACCCCGGGAGAGGGCAAGAGACCCAGTACTTC.

This clone was recorded once. CDR3 DNA: TGTGCCAGCAGCTTGGAGGGCTTGAGCAATCAGCCCCAGCATTTT. Translated, it gives CASSLEGLSNQPQHF. The rearrangement links TRBV5-5 to TRBJ1-5; D is ambiguous. V lost 0 bases, J lost 1 base, and 8 bases lay in between. The germline V gene has CDR1 SGHKS and CDR2 YYEKEE (reference sequence). The CDR3 extends over 15 amino acids.

This chain connects TRBV18 to TRBJ2-4; D call uncertain. Per germline, CDR1 KGHSH and CDR2 LQKENI. CDR3 size: 11 residues. Trimming took off 6 bases at V and 8 bases at J, with 8 bases between the two ends. The chain's CDR3 is CASSRMDIQYF. The CDR3 region has the DNA TGTGCCAGCTCGCGTATGGACATTCAGTACTTC.

A few counts support this clone. This chain joins TRBV19 and TRBJ1-4; D ambiguous. V lost 3 bases and J 3 bases, leaving 8 bases between the germline ends. CDR1 is LNHDA, CDR2 SQIVND, per germline (reference sequence). The CDR3 consists of 14 residues. The CDR3 DNA reads as TGTGCCAGTAGTATTGGCACGGCTAATGAAAAACTGTTTTTT. This gives the protein CASSIGTANEKLFF.

The chain recombines TRBV3-1 (or the pseudogene TRBV3-2) with TRBJ1-2; TRBD1 is a possible D gene (5 bases). This CDR3 has 11 residues. Trimming took 4 bases from V and 11 from J, leaving 11 bases between them. CDR1 LGHDT and CDR2 YNNKEL come from the germline V gene (reference sequence). The CDR3 region is CASSLGGTYTF. The CDR3 region has the DNA TGTGCCAGCAGCCTCGGAGGGACGTACACCTTC.

The rearrangement uses TRBV6-5 and TRBJ1-4; D unresolved. V was trimmed by 6 bases and J by 4 bases, leaving 6 bases between them. CDR1 and CDR2 (germline): MNHEY, SVGAGI. The CDR3 totals 12 residues. The CDR3 nucleotides read TGTGCCAGCAGGGCCTATAATGAAAAACTGTTTTTT. It encodes CASRAYNEKLFF.

The V and J genes are TRBV7-9 and TRBJ1-3; TRBD1 might be the D (6 bases). Germline V gene lookup returns CDR1 SEHNR and CDR2 FQNEAQ (reference sequence). This CDR3 contains 15 residues. The germline V and J ends were trimmed by 3 bases and 0 bases, with 9 bases remaining between them. This CDR3 reads CASSFQGFSGNTIYF. The CDR3 bases are TGTGCCAGCAGCTTCCAGGGGTTCTCTGGAAACACCATATATTTT.